The table lists the clone carrying this T cell receptor (beta chain) with a few counts. Its antigen remains unknown. The sample comes from a study of beta chain features in type 1 diabetes. Study-level findings and limits: Patients with Type 1 diabetes showed moderately but significantly shorter TCRB CDR3s in all four CD4+ subsets.

V lost 2 bases and J lost 0, with 8 bases in between. Germline CDR1 is SGHTA and CDR2 is FQGNSA. This CDR3 is 16 amino acids long. All of the isolated RNA was reverse transcribed, so expressed TCRB transcripts were sequenced. The table came from immunoSEQ multiplex PCR; TCRdb's copy has only in-frame clones and leaves some out. The sample yields over 650,000 clones, 11% to 15% seen once. Sequenced: naive CD4+ T cells from blood. The clonotype originates from a man younger than 30 with type 1 diabetes. The chain employs TRBV7-2 and TRBJ2-6, with D unclear. This CDR3 is CASSLQVTSGANVLTF. The CDR3 nucleotides are TGTGCCAGCAGCTTACAGGTCACCTCTGGGGCCAACGTCCTGACTTTC.